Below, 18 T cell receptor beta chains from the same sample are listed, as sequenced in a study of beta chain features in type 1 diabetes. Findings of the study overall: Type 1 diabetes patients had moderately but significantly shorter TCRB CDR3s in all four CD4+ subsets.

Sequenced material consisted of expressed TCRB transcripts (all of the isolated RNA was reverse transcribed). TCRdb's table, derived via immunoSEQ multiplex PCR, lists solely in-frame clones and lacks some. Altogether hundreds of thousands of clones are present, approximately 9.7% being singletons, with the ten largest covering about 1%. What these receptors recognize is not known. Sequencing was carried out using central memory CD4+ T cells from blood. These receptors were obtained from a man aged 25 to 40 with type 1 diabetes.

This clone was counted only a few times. The CDR3 coding sequence is TGCGCCAGCAGTTGGGACAGGGTGAACACTGAAGCTTTCTTT. Encoded protein: CASSWDRVNTEAFF. The V call is TRBV10-2, the J call TRBJ1-1, with TRBD1 matching over 9 bases. The CDR3 is 14 residues long. Germline V gene data show CDR1 as WSHSY and CDR2 as SAAADI. V shed 5 bases and J 0 bases; nucleotides not matched to a gene: 1.

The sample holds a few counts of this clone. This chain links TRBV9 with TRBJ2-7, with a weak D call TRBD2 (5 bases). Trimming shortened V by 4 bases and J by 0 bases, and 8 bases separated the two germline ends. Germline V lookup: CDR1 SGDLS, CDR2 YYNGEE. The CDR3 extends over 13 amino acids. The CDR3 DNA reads TGTGCCAGCAGCTCGGGGAACTCCTACGAGCAGTACTTC. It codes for CASSSGNSYEQYF.

The CDR3 DNA reads TGCGCCAGCAGCCCTCGAACACTACCCTTCTTAAGCACAGATACGCAGTATTTT. Residues: CASSPRTLPFLSTDTQYF. The rearrangement links TRBV4-3 to TRBJ2-3; D is unresolved. Trimming took off 4 bases at V and 0 bases at J, with 20 bases between the two ends. The CDR3 contains 18 residues. Germline CDR1 is LGHNA and CDR2 is YSLEER.

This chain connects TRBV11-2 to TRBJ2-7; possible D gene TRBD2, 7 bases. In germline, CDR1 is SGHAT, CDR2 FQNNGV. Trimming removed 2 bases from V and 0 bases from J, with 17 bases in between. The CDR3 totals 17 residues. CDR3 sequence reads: CASSLSGGGLLSYEQYF. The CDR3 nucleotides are TGTGCCAGCAGCTTATCTGGGGGGGGCCTCCTCTCCTACGAGCAGTACTTC.

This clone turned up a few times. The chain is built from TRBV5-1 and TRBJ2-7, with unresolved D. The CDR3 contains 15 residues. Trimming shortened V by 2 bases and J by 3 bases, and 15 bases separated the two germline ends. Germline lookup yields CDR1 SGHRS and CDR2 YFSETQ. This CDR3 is CASSFVGGVIYEQYF. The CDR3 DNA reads TGCGCCAGCAGCTTCGTTGGTGGGGTAATCTACGAGCAGTACTTC.

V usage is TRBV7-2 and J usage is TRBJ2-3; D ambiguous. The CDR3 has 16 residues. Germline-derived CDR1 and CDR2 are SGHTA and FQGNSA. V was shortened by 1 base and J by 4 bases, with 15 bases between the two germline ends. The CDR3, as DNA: TGTGCCAGCAGCTTAGTCAGCCCGCGCATCCCAGATACGCAGTATTTT. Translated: CASSLVSPRIPDTQYF.

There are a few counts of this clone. This CDR3 reads CASSLSPGGNYGYTF. CDR3 DNA sequence: TGTGCCAGCAGTTTATCTCCAGGGGGCAACTATGGCTACACCTTC. J is TRBJ1-2 and V is TRBV27; 8 nucleotides agree with TRBD1. Germline V gene sequence: CDR1 MNHEY, CDR2 SMNVEV (reference sequence). V was clipped by 0 bases and J by 2 bases; unmatched bases: 2. CDR3 length equals 15 residues.

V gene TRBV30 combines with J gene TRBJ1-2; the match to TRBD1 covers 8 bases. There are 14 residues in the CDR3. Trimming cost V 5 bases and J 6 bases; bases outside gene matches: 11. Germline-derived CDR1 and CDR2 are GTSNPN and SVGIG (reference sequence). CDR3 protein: CAWSQGAGGDGYTF. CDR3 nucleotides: TGTGCCTGGTCCCAGGGGGCAGGGGGCGATGGCTACACCTTC.

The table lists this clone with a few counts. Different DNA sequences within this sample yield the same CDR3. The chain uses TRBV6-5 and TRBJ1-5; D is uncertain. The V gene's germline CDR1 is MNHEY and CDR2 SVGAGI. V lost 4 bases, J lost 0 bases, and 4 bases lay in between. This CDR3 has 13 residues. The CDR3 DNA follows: TGTGCCAGCAGTTTTGATAGCAATCAGCCCCAGCATTTT. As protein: CASSFDSNQPQHF.

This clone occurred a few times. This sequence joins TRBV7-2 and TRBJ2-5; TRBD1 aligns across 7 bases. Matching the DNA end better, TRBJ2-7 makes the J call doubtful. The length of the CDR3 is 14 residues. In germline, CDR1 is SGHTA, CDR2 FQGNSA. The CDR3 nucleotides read TGTGCCAGCAGCGTAGACAGGGTATACGACGAGCAGTACTTC. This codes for CASSVDRVYDEQYF.

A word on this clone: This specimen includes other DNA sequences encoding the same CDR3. DNA of the CDR3: TGCGCCAGCAGCCCGGGACAGAACACTGAAGCTTTCTTT. Its protein product is CASSPGQNTEAFF. J is TRBJ1-1 and V is TRBV5-1; TRBD1 is a possible D gene (6 bases). Trimming pared 4 bases from V and 1 base from J, leaving 8 bases between. The CDR3 has 13 amino acids. The germline V gene encodes CDR1 SGHRS and CDR2 YFSETQ. Variable domain in full (rest from reference TRBV5-1 and TRBJ1-1): KAGVTQTPRYLIKTRGQQVTLSCSPISGHRSVSWYQQTPGQGLQFLFEYFSETQRNKGNFPGRFSGRQFSNSRSEMNVSTLELGDSALYLCASSPGQNTEAFFGQGTRLTVV.

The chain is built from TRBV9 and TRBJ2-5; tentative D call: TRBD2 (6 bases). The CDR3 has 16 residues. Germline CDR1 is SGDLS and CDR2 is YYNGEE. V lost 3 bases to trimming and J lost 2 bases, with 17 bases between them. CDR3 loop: CASSAGSGGIQETQYF. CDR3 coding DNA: TGTGCCAGCAGCGCTGGGAGTGGGGGGATTCAAGAGACCCAGTACTTC.

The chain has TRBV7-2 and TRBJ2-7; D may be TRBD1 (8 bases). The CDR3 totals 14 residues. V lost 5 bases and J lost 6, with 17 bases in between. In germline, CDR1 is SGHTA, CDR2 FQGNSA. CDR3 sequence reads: CASSPRTGRGEQYF. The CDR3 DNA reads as TGTGCCAGCAGCCCCCGGACAGGGAGGGGCGAGCAGTACTTC.

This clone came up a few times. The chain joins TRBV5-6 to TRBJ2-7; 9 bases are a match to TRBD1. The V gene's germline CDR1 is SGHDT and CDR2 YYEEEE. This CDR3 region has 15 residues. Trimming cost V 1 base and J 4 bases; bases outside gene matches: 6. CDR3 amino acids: CASSLRGGTGYEQYF. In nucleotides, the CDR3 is TGTGCCAGCAGCTTGAGGGGCGGGACAGGGTACGAGCAGTACTTC. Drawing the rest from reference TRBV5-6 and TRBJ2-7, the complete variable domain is DAGVTQSPTHLIKTRGQQVTLRCSPKSGHDTVSWYQQALGQGPQFIFQYYEEEERQRGNFPDRFSGHQFPNYSSELNVNALLLGDSALYLCASSLRGGTGYEQYFGPGTRLTVT.

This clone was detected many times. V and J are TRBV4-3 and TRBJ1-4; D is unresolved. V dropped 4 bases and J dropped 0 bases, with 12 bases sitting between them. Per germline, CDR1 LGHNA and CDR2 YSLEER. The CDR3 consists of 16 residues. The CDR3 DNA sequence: TGCGCCAGCAGCCGTGCCGGAGAAGCAACTAATGAAAAACTGTTTTTT. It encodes CASSRAGEATNEKLFF.

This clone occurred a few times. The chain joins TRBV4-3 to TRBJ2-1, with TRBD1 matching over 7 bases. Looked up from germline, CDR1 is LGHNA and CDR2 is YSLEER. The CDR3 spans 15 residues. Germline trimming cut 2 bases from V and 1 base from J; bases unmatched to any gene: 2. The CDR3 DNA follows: TGCGCCAGCAGCCAAACAGGGGTGTCCTACAATGAGCAGTTCTTC. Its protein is CASSQTGVSYNEQFF.

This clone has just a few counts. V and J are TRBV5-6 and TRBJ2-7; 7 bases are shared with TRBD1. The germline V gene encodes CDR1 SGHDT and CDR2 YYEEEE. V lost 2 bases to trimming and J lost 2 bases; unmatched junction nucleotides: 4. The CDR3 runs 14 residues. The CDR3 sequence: CASSLTGATYEQYF. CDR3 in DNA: TGTGCCAGCAGCTTAACAGGGGCAACCTACGAGCAGTACTTC.

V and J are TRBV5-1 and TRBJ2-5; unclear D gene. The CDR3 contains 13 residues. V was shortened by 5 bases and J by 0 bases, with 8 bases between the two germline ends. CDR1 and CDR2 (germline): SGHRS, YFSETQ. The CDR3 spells CASRSIDQETQYF. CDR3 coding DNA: TGCGCCAGCAGGTCAATAGACCAAGAGACCCAGTACTTC.